This TCR beta chain was profiled in a study of cytomegalovirus exposure and HLA in healthy donors. General study findings and limits: Earlier analysis looked at TCR beta V segments, and most were productive about 87% or about 30% of the time.

The study sampled nominally healthy donors, though unrecorded immune exposures were likely. This clone was counted only a few times. Its antigen is unidentified. Trimming removed 6 bases from V and 2 bases from J, with 11 bases in between. CDR3 length equals 14 residues. In germline, CDR1 is SGHTA, CDR2 FQGNSA. Amplification used 60 Vbeta primers and 13 Jbeta primers. The data were produced by immunoSEQ multiplex PCR, yet TCRdb's version contains in-frame clones alone and is incomplete. The sample holds about 120,000 clones, more than 80% seen once. Sequenced material: PBMCs. The TCR sequence derives from a man aged 35 to 55 in good health and CMV-seronegative. The V gene is TRBV7-2, the J gene TRBJ1-3; D is uncertain. The CDR3 region has the DNA TGTGCCAGCAGACTCGTATCCCCTGGAAACACCATATATTTT. Translated: CASRLVSPGNTIYF.